This TCR beta chain comes out of a study of breast tumors, draining lymph nodes, adjacent tissues. General study results and limits: Data only fit, rather than demonstrated, lymph node origin of most tumor T cells. The data were judged consistent with most tumor T cells coming from lymph node and expanding in tumor. Tumors had less TCR diversity than lymph nodes, more than nontumor tissue.

Via MiXCR, TCRdb re-called the multiplex PCR reads, giving one row per CDR3 protein. The profile shows around 140,000 distinct CDR3 sequences, around a third of them singletons. This clonotype was recorded many times. Its antigen is still unknown. Axillary draining lymph nodes of breast cancer patients supplied the node samples. This sequence originates from a female donor with breast cancer. Some clones in this sample may be carry-over from other donors' samples. The sample comprised axillary lymph node tissue.

The CDR3 region is CASSPEQGRIVTQYF. CDR3 coding DNA: TGTGCCAGCAGCCCGGAGCAGGGCCGGATTGTGACTCAGTACTTC. V usage is TRBV7-9 and J usage is TRBJ2-4; D possibly corresponds to TRBD1 (5 bases). Looked up from germline, CDR1 is SEHNR and CDR2 is FQNEAQ (reference sequence). The length of the CDR3 is 15 residues. Between the trimmed V and J ends, which lost 5 bases and 12 bases, there was a span of 23 bases.